These 31 T cell receptor beta chains were sequenced from one sample in a study of cytotoxic CD8 clonotypes in ibrutinib-treated CLL. Profiling relied on immunoSEQ multiplex PCR, and the TCRdb table lists in-frame clones only, not all of them. Among 70,000 to 80,000 clones listed, around 84% were seen once. The sequences come from PBMCs, collected at disease progression, from a patient treated with ibrutinib. All receptors come from a human donor with chronic lymphocytic leukemia.

The V and J genes are TRBV2 and TRBJ2-5; 8 nucleotides match TRBD1. Germline V gene data show CDR1 as SNHLY and CDR2 as FYNNEI. J was trimmed by 4 bases and V by 1 base; bases with no gene match: 8. The CDR3 runs to 16 residues. Written as DNA, the CDR3 is TGTGCCAGCAGTGAAGGGGGGACAGGAAGGGTAGAGACCCAGTACTTC. Its translation: CASSEGGTGRVETQYF.

This chain joins TRBV29-1 and TRBJ2-3, with D possibly matching TRBD1 (6 bases). Germline loops: CDR1 SQVTM, CDR2 ANQGSEA. This CDR3 comprises 11 residues. The CDR3 DNA reads TGCAGTTCGAAGAGGGGGGATACGCAGTATTTT. It specifies CSSKRGDTQYF.

Here the CDR3 DNA reads TGCGCCAGCAGGAACAGGGATATGCAGTTCTTC. This codes for CASRNRDMQFF. The chain links TRBV4-1 to TRBJ2-1; perhaps TRBD1 as D (6 bases). V lost 6 bases and J 12 bases, leaving 12 bases between the germline ends. From germline, CDR1 is MGHRA and CDR2 YSYEKL. The CDR3 contains 11 residues.

The chain links TRBV7-2 to TRBJ2-7; D is uncertain. The CDR3 contains 14 residues. V lost 2 bases and J lost 5, with 13 bases in between. Germline lookup yields CDR1 SGHTA and CDR2 FQGNSA. The CDR3 DNA sequence: TGTGCCAGCAGCTTAAGTGGTAGCTTGCACGAGCAGTACTTC. Translation gives CASSLSGSLHEQYF. The complete variable domain, with remaining parts taken from reference TRBV7-2 and TRBJ2-7, reads GAGVSQSPSNKVTEKGKDVELRCDPISGHTALYWYRQSLGQGLEFLIYFQGNSAPDKSGLPSDRFSAERTGGSVSTLTIQRTQQEDSAVYLCASSLSGSLHEQYFGPGTRLTVT.

In its sample, this clone was seen a few times. The chain employs TRBV2 and TRBJ1-2, with D hard to call. Germline V gene lookup returns CDR1 SNHLY and CDR2 FYNNEI. Deletions cut 1 base from V and 0 bases from J, with 3 bases between. This CDR3 is built from 13 residues. The CDR3: CASSEGANYGYTF. The CDR3 DNA reads TGTGCCAGCAGTGAAGGGGCTAACTATGGCTACACCTTC. Using reference TRBV2 and TRBJ1-2 for the parts outside the CDR3, the full variable domain is EPEVTQTPSHQVTQMGQEVILRCVPISNHLYFYWYRQILGQKVEFLVSFYNNEISEKSEIFDDQFSVERPDGSNFTLKIRSTKLEDSAMYFCASSEGANYGYTFGSGTRLTVV.

V gene TRBV19 combines with J gene TRBJ1-6; D is possibly TRBD1 (5 bases). The V gene lost 2 bases and the J gene lost 7 bases, with 33 bases spanning the gap. In germline, CDR1 is LNHDA, CDR2 SQIVND (reference sequence). The CDR3 consists of 22 residues. The CDR3: CASSIKGADPGLLSGLNSPLHF. The CDR3 DNA is TGTGCCAGTAGTATAAAGGGAGCGGATCCGGGACTGCTAAGCGGGCTAAATTCACCCCTCCACTTT. Drawing the rest from reference TRBV19 and TRBJ1-6, the complete variable domain is DGGITQSPKYLFRKEGQNVTLSCEQNLNHDAMYWYRQDPGQGLRLIYYSQIVNDFQKGDIAEGYSVSREKKESFPLTVTSAQKNPTAFYLCASSIKGADPGLLSGLNSPLHFGNGTRLTVT.

The V and J genes are TRBV19 and TRBJ1-1, with a weak D call TRBD1 (6 bases). The germline V gene encodes CDR1 LNHDA and CDR2 SQIVND (reference sequence). This CDR3 comprises 13 residues. The germline V and J ends were trimmed by 6 bases and 5 bases, with 13 bases remaining between them. CDR3 DNA: TGTGCCAGTAGCACAACAGGGAGAACTGAAGCTTTCTTT. Protein product: CASSTTGRTEAFF. Supplemented by reference TRBV19 and TRBJ1-1, the full variable domain reads DGGITQSPKYLFRKEGQNVTLSCEQNLNHDAMYWYRQDPGQGLRLIYYSQIVNDFQKGDIAEGYSVSREKKESFPLTVTSAQKNPTAFYLCASSTTGRTEAFFGQGTRLTVV.

This clone ranks as medium-sized (0.01 to 0.1%). V gene TRBV4-1 combines with J gene TRBJ1-2; D unclear. Germline values: CDR1 MGHRA, CDR2 YSYEKL. There are 15 residues in the CDR3. V lost 4 bases, J lost 6 bases, and 18 bases lay in between. The CDR3 DNA sequence: TGCGCCAGCAGCCCCCATCCTGCTAGGGTCGATGGCTACACCTTC. Translating gives CASSPHPARVDGYTF.

V usage is TRBV7-9 and J usage is TRBJ2-5, with D perhaps TRBD1 (6 bases). The CDR3 is 15 amino acids. The V gene lost 5 bases and the J gene lost 5 bases, with 18 bases spanning the gap. CDR1 is SEHNR and CDR2 is FQNEAQ in the germline V gene (reference sequence). The CDR3 bases are TGTGCCAGCAGCCCAGGGACATTACTCGAGGAGACCCAGTACTTC. Its protein product is CASSPGTLLEETQYF.

The chain joins TRBV5-4 to TRBJ2-1; D not resolved. CDR3 length equals 18 residues. Germline values: CDR1 SGHNT, CDR2 YYREEE (reference sequence). Trimming shortened V by 0 bases and J by 4 bases, and 20 bases separated the two germline ends. CDR3 sequence: CASSLGMLDGLVYNEQFF. DNA for the CDR3: TGTGCCAGCAGCTTGGGGATGTTGGACGGGCTTGTGTACAATGAGCAGTTCTTC.

The chain joins TRBV5-6 to TRBJ2-1; D is unclear. The CDR3 loop spans 11 amino acids. Germline V gives CDR1 SGHDT, CDR2 YYEEEE. Trimming took off 1 base at V and 11 bases at J, with 7 bases between the two ends. The CDR3 protein is CASSLNQKQFF. The CDR3, as DNA: TGTGCCAGCAGCTTGAACCAGAAGCAGTTCTTC.

V usage is TRBV29-1 and J usage is TRBJ1-1; weak D call: TRBD1 (6 bases). The CDR3 contains 13 residues. Germline V CDR1 and CDR2: SQVTM, ANQGSEA. Trimming removed 4 bases from V and 5 bases from J, with 14 bases in between. The DNA of the CDR3 is TGCAGCGTTGGAGGGGGGGCTGGGACTGAAGCTTTCTTT. It codes for CSVGGGAGTEAFF.

The table lists this clone with a few counts. This chain connects TRBV7-2 to TRBJ1-5; D possibly corresponds to TRBD1 (6 bases). Per the germline V gene, CDR1 is SGHTA and CDR2 is FQGNSA. This CDR3 comprises 13 residues. The V gene lost 8 bases and the J gene lost 4 bases, with 12 bases spanning the gap. CDR3 nucleotide sequence: TGTGCCAGCGGAACCGACAGGAATCAGCCCCAGCATTTT. Translating it yields CASGTDRNQPQHF.

This clone was detected only once. The chain has TRBV6-1 and TRBJ2-4, with 8 bases fitting TRBD1. Trimming took 7 bases from V and 5 from J; bases not matched to a gene: 7. Per germline, CDR1 MNHNS and CDR2 SASEGT. The CDR3 totals 14 residues. This CDR3 reads CASNKDRAQNIQYF. In DNA, the CDR3 is TGTGCCAGCAATAAGGACAGGGCCCAAAACATTCAGTACTTC.

This clone was observed a handful of times. The chain links TRBV7-2 to TRBJ1-1; unclear D gene. The CDR3 is made up of 13 amino acids. The germline V gene has CDR1 SGHTA and CDR2 FQGNSA. V lost 5 bases and J lost 3, with 10 bases in between. The CDR3 DNA follows: TGTGCCAGCAGCATCAGTTTGGACACTGAAGCTTTCTTT. As protein: CASSISLDTEAFF.

V gene TRBV6-1 combines with J gene TRBJ1-2; a weak D match, TRBD1 (6 bases). CDR3 size: 14 residues. Trimming left V 2 bases short and J 8 bases short, with 15 bases between. Germline-derived CDR1 and CDR2 are MNHNS and SASEGT. CDR3 residues: CASSEYRGSGGYTF. In DNA, the CDR3 is TGTGCCAGCAGTGAATATAGGGGGTCTGGCGGCTACACCTTC.

The sample holds one count of this clone. Here the CDR3 reads CASSDSRGTGQFF. CDR3 in DNA: TGTGCCAGCAGTGACTCGAGGGGGACAGGGCAGTTCTTC. This chain links TRBV6-4 with TRBJ2-1, with TRBD1 matching over 8 bases. V lost 0 bases and J lost 12; bases outside the gene matches: 4. The V gene's germline CDR1 is MRHNA and CDR2 SNTAGT. The CDR3 consists of 13 residues.

This chain uses TRBV7-9 with TRBJ2-7; the match to TRBD2 covers 11 bases. The CDR3 loop spans 14 amino acids. V gave up 4 bases and J gave up 6 bases; unmatched junction bases: 5. Per the germline V gene, CDR1 is SEHNR and CDR2 is FQNEAQ (reference sequence). For the CDR3, the DNA is TGTGCCAGCAGCTCAATAGCGGGGGGGCCCGAGCAGTACTTC. This gives the protein CASSSIAGGPEQYF. Filled out from reference TRBV7-9 and TRBJ2-7, the complete variable domain reads DTGVSQNPRHKITKRGQNVTFRCDPISEHNRLYWYRQTLGQGPEFLTYFQNEAQLEKSRLLSDRFSAERPKGSFSTLEIQRTEQGDSAMYLCASSSIAGGPEQYFGPGTRLTVT.

The chain carries TRBV6-5 and TRBJ2-7; 7 positions match TRBD2. Germline assignment: CDR1 MNHEY and CDR2 SVGAGI. The CDR3 extends over 14 amino acids. J was trimmed by 7 bases and V by 2 bases; bases with no gene match: 8. The CDR3 DNA reads TGTGCCAGCAGTTACCGTTTTTCGGGGGGAGAGCAGTACTTC. This gives the protein CASSYRFSGGEQYF.

In this sample, this clone turned up once. The J gene is TRBJ2-2, the V gene TRBV19; TRBD2 might be the D (5 bases). Germline loops: CDR1 LNHDA, CDR2 SQIVND (reference sequence). The V and J ends lost 2 bases and 5 bases respectively, with 6 bases between them. The CDR3 is 13 residues long. CDR3: CASSISGTGELFF. The CDR3 bases are TGTGCCAGTAGTATATCGGGGACCGGGGAGCTGTTTTTT.

This clone was seen just once. The chain employs TRBV7-2 and TRBJ2-4; 12 nucleotides match TRBD2. Germline V lookup: CDR1 SGHTA, CDR2 FQGNSA. This CDR3 is built from 18 residues. V lost 5 bases to trimming and J lost 3 bases; unmatched junction nucleotides: 11. Here the CDR3 reads CASSRTSGIGFGKNIQYF. The CDR3 DNA follows: TGTGCCAGCAGCCGGACTAGCGGGATAGGCTTTGGCAAAAACATTCAGTACTTC.

This clone came up a few times. The CDR3 region is CASRRDRGPSYNEQFF. The DNA for the CDR3 is TGCGCCAGCAGACGTGACAGGGGTCCCTCCTACAATGAGCAGTTCTTC. This chain connects TRBV4-1 to TRBJ2-1; 8 positions match TRBD1. Germline V CDR1 and CDR2: MGHRA, YSYEKL. V shed 6 bases and J 0 bases; nucleotides not matched to a gene: 7. The CDR3 is made up of 16 amino acids.

The V and J genes are TRBV28 and TRBJ2-2; 9 positions agree with TRBD1. Germline assignment: CDR1 MDHEN and CDR2 SYDVKM. The CDR3 is made up of 16 amino acids. V shed 6 bases, J shed 5 bases, and the junction held 10 bases outside the gene matches. The CDR3 spells CASSPTGGGWTGELFF. In nucleotides, the CDR3 is TGTGCCAGCAGCCCTACAGGGGGCGGCTGGACCGGGGAGCTGTTTTTT.

The chain has TRBV11-3 and TRBJ1-1; D uncertain. Germline CDR1 is SGHNT and CDR2 is YENEEA. CDR3 size: 13 residues. V shed 5 bases and J shed 2 bases, with 9 bases lying between them. CDR3 sequence: CASSTSVNTEAFF. Written as DNA, the CDR3 is TGTGCCAGCAGCACTTCAGTAAACACTGAAGCTTTCTTT.

V gene TRBV19 combines with J gene TRBJ2-4; weak D call: TRBD2 (7 bases). CDR3 size: 18 residues. Trimming took off 2 bases at V and 0 bases at J, with 17 bases between the two ends. CDR1 is LNHDA and CDR2 is SQIVND in the germline V gene (reference sequence). The CDR3 DNA follows: TGTGCCAGTAGTATATTTGGGGGGGCAGGGAAAGCCAAAAACATTCAGTACTTC. It is translated as CASSIFGGAGKAKNIQYF.

This rearrangement joins TRBV19 to TRBJ1-5; 7 nucleotides agree with TRBD1. Germline CDR1 reads LNHDA; CDR2 reads SQIVND (reference sequence). J lost 3 bases, V lost 3 bases, and 5 bases had no gene match. The CDR3 covers 15 residues. Here the CDR3 DNA reads TGTGCCAGTAGTATTATGGGACAGATCAATCAGCCCCAGCATTTT. Its translation: CASSIMGQINQPQHF.

The chain couples TRBV6-1 to TRBJ2-7; 11 bases match TRBD2. The V and J ends lost 6 bases and 3 bases, in that order; junction bases with no gene match: 7. The germline CDR1 and CDR2 sequences are MNHNS and SASEGT. The CDR3 covers 15 residues. The CDR3 bases are TGTGCCAGCAGACCCCTAGCGGGGGGCCGCTACGAGCAGTACTTC. Encoded protein: CASRPLAGGRYEQYF.

The chain is built from TRBV7-8 and TRBJ2-5; weak D call: TRBD1 (5 bases). Germline V gene lookup returns CDR1 SGHVS and CDR2 FQNEAQ. The CDR3 totals 13 residues. V lost 1 base to trimming and J lost 4 bases, with 7 bases between them. The CDR3 DNA reads TGTGCCAGCAGCTTAGAGGGGATAGAGACCCAGTACTTC. As protein: CASSLEGIETQYF.

The chain uses TRBV15 and TRBJ1-5; perhaps TRBD1 as D (6 bases). V lost 0 bases and J lost 5, with 14 bases in between. Looked up from germline, CDR1 is LNHNV and CDR2 is YYDKDF (reference sequence). This CDR3 region has 16 residues. The DNA for the CDR3 is TGTGCCACCAGCAGAGATCTTGGGGGGGCTCATCAGCCCCAGCATTTT. The encoded protein is CATSRDLGGAHQPQHF.

This chain joins TRBV28 and TRBJ1-2; 7 nucleotides line up with TRBD1. V gave up 7 bases and J gave up 4 bases; unmatched junction bases: 9. The CDR3 contains 14 residues. The germline gives CDR1 MDHEN, CDR2 SYDVKM. CDR3 DNA: TGTGCCAGCACCCGAGGCAGGGGGGTCTATGGCTACACCTTC. Encoded protein: CASTRGRGVYGYTF.

This clone occurred once. This chain joins TRBV5-1 and TRBJ1-3, with D possibly TRBD1 on 6 matching bases. The CDR3 is 17 amino acids. The germline V gene has CDR1 SGHRS and CDR2 YFSETQ. V lost 0 bases and J 1 base, leaving 14 bases between the germline ends. Here the CDR3 DNA reads TGCGCCAGCAGCTTGGACAGGGCCCTATTATCTGGAAACACCATATATTTT. Translating it yields CASSLDRALLSGNTIYF.